The T cell receptor beta chain described here comes from a study of cytotoxic CD8 clonotypes in ibrutinib-treated CLL. A 1 in 200,000 to 1 in 1 million T cell depth was the sequencing target. Sequencing was performed with immunoSEQ multiplex PCR; in TCRdb, only in-frame clones are kept and a portion is missing. The sample yields around 20,000 clones, 65% to 85% seen once. Between the trimmed V and J ends, which lost 6 bases and 2 bases, there was a span of 26 bases. Germline lookup yields CDR1 MNHEY and CDR2 SMNVEV (reference sequence). This CDR3 comprises 19 residues. This TCR was sampled from a human donor with chronic lymphocytic leukemia. The V gene is TRBV27, the J gene TRBJ1-5, with D hard to call. This material consisted of PBMCs, taken before ibrutinib treatment. The CDR3 region has the DNA TGTGCCAGCAGCCCGGATCGTGGTTGGTCCGGGTTTGGCAATCAGCCCCAGCATTTT. Amino acids: CASSPDRGWSGFGNQPQHF.